The 5 T cell receptor beta chains given below trace back to one sample, sequenced in a study of T cell repertoires in cytomegalovirus infection. TCRdb processed the reads anew with MiXCR; each CDR3 protein has one entry. The sample includes about 500,000 distinct CDR3 sequences, about 33% of them seen just once. The antigens these receptors bind are not known. This sample comprised cultured PBMCs, obtained from culture after CMV antigen stimulation. Source of these receptors: a human donor in good health (CMV status not recorded). Some clones in this sample may be carry-over from other donors' samples.

Concerning this clonotype itself: A much larger clone lies one base from this, so it may be a read error. The rearrangement joins TRBV12-3 or TRBV12-4 to TRBJ1-3, with D maybe TRBD1 (6 bases). The CDR3 has 15 residues. Trimming took off 3 bases at V and 0 bases at J, with 9 bases between the two ends. CDR3 DNA: TGTGCCAGCAGTTTTGGACAGAGCTCTGGAAACACCATATATTTT. Protein product: CASSFGQSSGNTIYF.

This clonotype appeared a few times. The rearrangement joins TRBV7-2 to TRBJ2-7; either TRBD1 or TRBD2 may fit D (5 bases each). The V gene's germline CDR1 is SGHTA and CDR2 FQGNSA. The CDR3 is 13 residues long. Trimming took 0 bases from V and 9 from J, leaving 12 bases between them. The CDR3, as DNA: TGTGCCAGCAGCTTAGCAAGTGGGGGTTGGCAGTACTTC. Amino acids: CASSLASGGWQYF.

There are a few counts of this clonotype. The rearrangement links TRBV2 to TRBJ2-7; TRBD2 agrees at 8 bases. CDR3 length: 15 residues. J lost 0 bases, V lost 8 bases, and 9 bases had no gene match. From germline, CDR1 is SNHLY and CDR2 FYNNEI. The CDR3 DNA reads TGTGCCAGCGAAGCCGGGACTAGGGACTCCTACGAGCAGTACTTC. Translating it yields CASEAGTRDSYEQYF.

The chain has TRBV2 and TRBJ2-7; a possible D gene is TRBD1 (6 bases). The V and J ends lost 6 bases and 0 bases respectively, with 18 bases between them. The germline V gene has CDR1 SNHLY and CDR2 FYNNEI. The CDR3 has 16 residues. CDR3 DNA sequence: TGTGCCAGCAGGGTTCCTGGGACAACTCGCTCCTACGAGCAGTACTTC. Its translation: CASRVPGTTRSYEQYF.

The CDR3, as DNA: TGCAGTCACAGGCCGCAGGGGGACACTGAAGCTTTCTTT. This translates into CSHRPQGDTEAFF. V is TRBV29-1 and J is TRBJ1-1; 7 nucleotides line up with TRBD1. The CDR3 is 13 amino acids. The germline CDR1 and CDR2 sequences are SQVTM and ANQGSEA.